The 31 T cell receptor beta chains reported below all come from one sample, sequenced in a study of T cell changes during pregnancy in multiple sclerosis. Some clones are missing from TCRdb's copy, which holds only in-frame ones; the method was immunoSEQ multiplex PCR. Of 65,000 to 90,000 clones in the sample, 85% to 95% were seen once. Sample: peripheral blood, taken in the third trimester of pregnancy. Receptors originate from a female donor in good health, enrolled as a control in a pregnancy study.

The rearrangement links TRBV7-2 to TRBJ2-3; tentative D call: TRBD2 (6 bases). Deletions cut 4 bases from V and 2 bases from J, with 19 bases between. Per the germline V gene, CDR1 is SGHTA and CDR2 is FQGNSA. CDR3 length: 17 residues. The DNA of the CDR3 is TGTGCCAGCAGCTCTGGGGGGACGGGATTCTCCACAGATACGCAGTATTTT. Translated, it gives CASSSGGTGFSTDTQYF.

The CDR3 sequence is CASSEWILRRQAEGNTIYF. CDR3 in DNA: TGCGCCAGCAGTGAGTGGATTTTACGGCGACAGGCGGAGGGAAACACCATATATTTT. The gene calls are TRBV10-1 and TRBJ1-3, with a weak D call TRBD1 (6 bases). The CDR3 contains 19 residues. Trimming removed 1 base from V and 4 bases from J, with 23 bases in between. CDR1 WNHNN and CDR2 SYGVQD come from the germline V gene (reference sequence).

The rearrangement uses TRBV18 and TRBJ1-5; 7 nucleotides match TRBD1. The CDR3 is 13 amino acids. The ends lost 5 bases at V and 4 bases at J; junction bases unmatched: 2. Germline V gene data show CDR1 as KGHSH and CDR2 as LQKENI. The CDR3, as DNA: TGTGCCAGCTCAGGGGACAGAAATCAGCCCCAGCATTTT. Encoded protein: CASSGDRNQPQHF.

The rearrangement uses TRBV29-1 and TRBJ2-1, with 9 positions matching TRBD2. The CDR3 sequence is 14 residues long. The germline V gene encodes CDR1 SQVTM and CDR2 ANQGSEA. The V segment lost 2 bases and the J segment 9 bases; nucleotides outside the gene matches: 8. The CDR3 here is CSVERREGWGEQFF. CDR3 nucleotides: TGCAGCGTTGAACGGCGGGAGGGTTGGGGTGAGCAGTTCTTC.

The chain recombines TRBV21-1 with TRBJ2-6; the table's D call TRBD1 went unverified against the DNA. TRBV21-1 is flagged as a pseudogene. CDR3 length: 17 amino acids. The CDR3 here is CASSKPGGASGANVLTF. The CDR3 DNA is TGTGCCAGCAGCAAACCAGGGGGCGCGTCTGGGGCCAACGTCCTGACTTTC.

V and J are TRBV29-1 and TRBJ2-7; D is possibly TRBD1 (7 bases). From germline, CDR1 is SQVTM and CDR2 ANQGSEA. The CDR3 has 12 residues. Trimming cost V 7 bases and J 4 bases, with 14 bases left between them. In DNA, the CDR3 is TGCAGCGCCGGAGGGACAGTATACGAGCAGTACTTC. This codes for CSAGGTVYEQYF.

The chain employs TRBV11-2 and TRBJ2-5, with TRBD1 matching over 7 bases. The CDR3 spans 13 residues. CDR1 and CDR2 (germline): SGHAT, FQNNGV. With V trimmed by 5 bases and J by 5 bases, 5 bases remained unmatched. The CDR3 is CASSRDRAETQYF. Here the CDR3 DNA reads TGTGCCAGCAGCCGCGACAGGGCGGAGACCCAGTACTTC.

The V and J genes are TRBV6-5 and TRBJ2-7; 8 bases agree with TRBD2. This CDR3 is 13 amino acids long. With 4 bases clipped from V and 4 bases from J, the junction kept 3 bases outside the gene matches. From germline, CDR1 is MNHEY and CDR2 SVGAGI. The CDR3 reads CASSFGLAYEQYF. The CDR3 nucleotides read TGTGCCAGCAGTTTTGGACTAGCATACGAGCAGTACTTC.

V is TRBV7-8 and J is TRBJ1-1, with TRBD1 identical over 7 bases. V lost 5 bases and J lost 4; bases outside the gene matches: 4. The V gene's germline CDR1 is SGHVS and CDR2 FQNEAQ. This CDR3 has 13 residues. The CDR3 here is CASSLTGVTEAFF. The DNA of the CDR3 is TGTGCCAGCAGCCTAACAGGGGTCACTGAAGCTTTCTTT.

This chain joins TRBV19 and TRBJ1-1; 8 bases are shared with TRBD1. This CDR3 is built from 15 residues. J gave up 3 bases and V 1 base, and 4 bases lay outside the gene matches. From germline, CDR1 is LNHDA and CDR2 SQIVND (reference sequence). The CDR3 region is CASSIGVTGDTEAFF. The CDR3 nucleotides are TGTGCCAGTAGTATAGGAGTGACAGGGGACACTGAAGCTTTCTTT.

This chain links TRBV11-2 with TRBJ1-3; tentative D call: TRBD1 (5 bases). The CDR3 consists of 15 residues. Trimming shortened V by 2 bases and J by 0 bases, and 8 bases separated the two germline ends. Germline V gene data show CDR1 as SGHAT and CDR2 as FQNNGV. CDR3 sequence reads: CASSLRQYSGNTIYF. DNA for the CDR3: TGTGCCAGCAGCTTACGACAGTACTCTGGAAACACCATATATTTT.

The chain uses TRBV4-1 and TRBJ2-3, with a weak D call TRBD2 (5 bases). Germline assignment: CDR1 MGHRA and CDR2 YSYEKL. The length of the CDR3 is 14 residues. V was cut by 4 bases and J by 7 bases, with 15 bases left in between. The CDR3: CASSLPRERHTQYF. CDR3 DNA sequence: TGCGCCAGCAGCCTCCCGAGGGAGCGGCATACGCAGTATTTT.

This chain connects TRBV6-4 to TRBJ1-5; D is ambiguous. The V end was cut by 3 bases, the J end by 5 bases, with 8 bases between. Germline-derived CDR1 and CDR2 are MRHNA and SNTAGT. This CDR3 region has 13 residues. DNA for the CDR3: TGTGCCAGCAGTGAAGAGAGGGATCAGCCCCAGCATTTT. Amino acids: CASSEERDQPQHF.

The chain joins TRBV19 to TRBJ1-2; 8 positions match TRBD1. The CDR3 spans 14 residues. Unmatched junction bases numbered 7, after V lost 6 bases and J lost 4 bases. CDR1 LNHDA and CDR2 SQIVND come from the germline V gene (reference sequence). CDR3 sequence: CASSVSDRGYGYTF. The CDR3 coding sequence is TGTGCCAGTAGCGTATCAGACAGGGGCTATGGCTACACCTTC.

The gene calls are TRBV29-1 and TRBJ2-2; 8 nucleotides line up with TRBD1. The CDR3 covers 15 residues. With V trimmed by 3 bases and J by 5 bases, 8 bases remained unmatched. Looked up from germline, CDR1 is SQVTM and CDR2 is ANQGSEA. Here the CDR3 DNA reads TGCAGCGTTGAGGCGCCTAACAGGGGGACCGGGGAGCTGTTTTTT. Residues: CSVEAPNRGTGELFF.

This chain uses TRBV13 with TRBJ2-1; 8 positions match TRBD1. V trimming: 1 base; J trimming: 8 bases; junction bases outside the gene matches: 1. Germline V gene lookup returns CDR1 PRHDT and CDR2 FYEKMQ (reference sequence). This CDR3 is built from 13 residues. CDR3 residues: CASSLEDRDEQFF. CDR3 bases: TGTGCCAGCAGCTTAGAGGACAGGGATGAGCAGTTCTTC.

The chain combines TRBV6-5 with TRBJ2-1; TRBD1 might be the D (5 bases). The CDR3 covers 15 residues. Trimming shortened V by 2 bases and J by 8 bases, and 16 bases separated the two germline ends. Germline loops: CDR1 MNHEY, CDR2 SVGAGI. CDR3 in amino acids: CASSYVAGKGDEQFF. In nucleotides, the CDR3 is TGTGCCAGCAGTTACGTGGCAGGGAAAGGGGATGAGCAGTTCTTC.

The chain employs TRBV10-3 and TRBJ2-5; 7 bases agree with TRBD1. This CDR3 region has 12 residues. Germline V gene sequence: CDR1 ENHRY, CDR2 SYGVKD. V was pared by 6 bases and J by 2 bases, with 0 bases of the junction left unmatched. The CDR3: CAIRGQQETQYF. As DNA, the CDR3 is TGTGCCATCAGGGGACAGCAAGAGACCCAGTACTTC.

This clone appeared a few times. V is TRBV7-8 and J is TRBJ2-2; 7 nucleotides line up with TRBD1. Per germline, CDR1 SGHVS and CDR2 FQNEAQ. After removal of 5 bases from V and 5 bases from J, the junction contained 5 bases not matched to a gene. CDR3 length equals 14 residues. The CDR3, as DNA: TGTGCCAGCAGCGACGACAGGGAGACCGGGGAGCTGTTTTTT. It is translated as CASSDDRETGELFF.

V gene TRBV5-4 combines with J gene TRBJ2-7, with 9 bases that match TRBD2. Germline V gives CDR1 SGHNT, CDR2 YYREEE (reference sequence). This CDR3 contains 16 residues. After removal of 1 base from V and 1 base from J, the junction contained 6 bases not matched to a gene. CDR3 protein: CASSLPTSGSSYEQYF. CDR3 DNA sequence: TGTGCCAGCAGCTTGCCAACTAGCGGGTCTTCCTACGAGCAGTACTTC.

The gene calls are TRBV29-1 and TRBJ1-1; 7 positions agree with TRBD1. CDR1 and CDR2 from the germline V gene are SQVTM and ANQGSEA. The length of the CDR3 is 13 residues. J lost 0 bases, V lost 4 bases, and 2 bases had no gene match. The CDR3 is CSVAQGMNTEAFF. CDR3 in DNA: TGCAGCGTTGCACAGGGGATGAACACTGAAGCTTTCTTT.

This sequence joins TRBV7-2 and TRBJ1-1; no reliable D call. The germline gives CDR1 SGHTA, CDR2 FQGNSA. The CDR3 sequence is 14 residues long. The V end was cut by 5 bases, the J end by 8 bases, with 18 bases between. CDR3 bases: TGTGCCAGCAGCCGTACTACGGCCACTAGGGAAGCTTTCTTT. It codes for CASSRTTATREAFF.

CDR3 sequence (DNA): TGTGCCAGCAGCTCCCCATACGGTCCGGGACAGGGCGAAAAACTGTTTTTT. Translating gives CASSSPYGPGQGEKLFF. This chain joins TRBV7-6 and TRBJ1-4, with 9 bases lining up with TRBD1. Germline V gene data show CDR1 as SGHVS and CDR2 as FNYEAQ. The CDR3 is made up of 17 amino acids. J lost 8 bases, V lost 4 bases, and 14 bases had no gene match.

V gene TRBV6-6 combines with J gene TRBJ2-7; 11 nucleotides agree with TRBD2. This CDR3 comprises 16 residues. The germline V gene has CDR1 MNHNY and CDR2 SVGAGI (reference sequence). V trimming: 7 bases; J trimming: 4 bases; junction bases outside the gene matches: 12. CDR3 protein: CASTGTSGVHLYEQYF. The CDR3 DNA is TGTGCCAGCACCGGGACTAGCGGAGTGCACCTTTACGAGCAGTACTTC.

The chain links TRBV4-1 to TRBJ1-1, with TRBD1 as a possible D gene (6 bases). The CDR3 is made up of 14 amino acids. CDR1 is MGHRA and CDR2 is YSYEKL in the germline V gene. V lost 4 bases, J lost 3 bases, and 12 bases lay in between. The CDR3 is CASSLSWGHTEAFF. The CDR3 DNA sequence: TGCGCCAGCAGCCTCTCTTGGGGGCACACTGAAGCTTTCTTT.

The chain has TRBV4-2 and TRBJ1-2, with 9 bases matching TRBD1. CDR1 is LGHNA and CDR2 is YNFKEQ in the germline V gene. The CDR3 is made up of 17 amino acids. V gave up 0 bases and J gave up 5 bases; unmatched junction bases: 10. The CDR3 nucleotides are TGTGCCAGCAGCCAAGAAGGGGGGAGACAGGGGGGTTATGGCTACACCTTC. Protein: CASSQEGGRQGGYGYTF.

The gene calls are TRBV4-2 and TRBJ2-7, with 10 bases aligning to TRBD2. CDR3 length: 20 amino acids. CDR1 is LGHNA and CDR2 is YNFKEQ in the germline V gene. The trim removed 1 base at V and 4 bases at J, leaving 19 bases unmatched. CDR3: CASSQADSGTSAFLSYEQYF. DNA of the CDR3: TGTGCCAGCAGCCAAGCAGATTCGGGGACTAGCGCCTTCCTTTCTTACGAGCAGTACTTC.

This rearrangement joins TRBV9 to TRBJ2-7; TRBD2 aligns across 11 bases. This CDR3 has 18 amino acids. V lost 3 bases and J lost 0; bases outside the gene matches: 11. Germline lookup yields CDR1 SGDLS and CDR2 YYNGEE. The CDR3 DNA is TGTGCCAGCAGCGAAGGGACTAGCGGTAGGACGATCTCCTACGAGCAGTACTTC. Protein product: CASSEGTSGRTISYEQYF.

The chain has TRBV28 and TRBJ1-6; D might be TRBD1 (5 bases). Trimming took 8 bases from V and 9 from J, leaving 17 bases between them. Germline CDR1 MDHEN, CDR2 SYDVKM. The CDR3 contains 14 residues. For the CDR3, the DNA is TGTGCCAGCGGCTCGACAGCGCTCAGTTCACCCCTCCACTTT. Translating gives CASGSTALSSPLHF. Combining the CDR3 with reference TRBV28 and TRBJ1-6 gives the whole variable domain DVKVTQSSRYLVKRTGEKVFLECVQDMDHENMFWYRQDPGLGLRLIYFSYDVKMKEKGDIPEGYSVSREKKERFSLILESASTNQTSMYLCASGSTALSSPLHFGNGTRLTVT.

The rearrangement uses TRBV19 and TRBJ2-1, with 13 positions matching TRBD2. The V gene end was trimmed by 9 bases and the J gene end by 7 bases; junction bases not matched to a gene: 9. Germline V gene sequence: CDR1 LNHDA, CDR2 SQIVND (reference sequence). The CDR3 runs 15 residues. The CDR3 sequence: CASARTSGSSNEQFF. For the CDR3, the DNA is TGTGCCAGCGCAAGGACTAGCGGGAGTTCAAATGAGCAGTTCTTC.

The chain combines TRBV13 with TRBJ2-1; 11 bases are shared with TRBD2. CDR3 length equals 15 residues. V shed 10 bases and J 7 bases; nucleotides not matched to a gene: 12. Looked up from germline, CDR1 is PRHDT and CDR2 is FYEKMQ (reference sequence). CDR3 in DNA: TGTGCCACGAGATGGCTGACTAGCGGGAAGAATGAGCAGTTCTTC. Protein product: CATRWLTSGKNEQFF.